Following are 4 T cell receptor beta chains from one sample sequenced in a study of T cell responses to AZD1222 COVID-19 vaccine. The table came from immunoSEQ multiplex PCR; TCRdb's copy has only in-frame clones and leaves some out. The table shows 93,000 or so clones, with about nine tenths occurring only once. This material consisted of peripheral blood, taken on day 0 of AZD1222 vaccination. The source of these receptors is an adult in good health.

This chain connects TRBV18 to TRBJ2-2; either TRBD1 or TRBD2 may fit D (6 bases each). Trimming pared 6 bases from V and 0 bases from J, leaving 8 bases between. The CDR3 loop spans 14 amino acids. The V gene's germline CDR1 is KGHSH and CDR2 LQKENI. CDR3 loop: CASSRGANTGELFF. CDR3 DNA: TGTGCCAGCTCGAGGGGGGCGAACACCGGGGAGCTGTTTTTT.

This sequence joins TRBV2 and TRBJ1-1; D is unclear. Germline V lookup: CDR1 SNHLY, CDR2 FYNNEI. The CDR3 covers 13 residues. V lost 0 bases, J lost 5 bases, and 7 bases lay in between. The DNA of the CDR3 is TGTGCCAGCAGTGAAGCCGTTAAGACTGAAGCTTTCTTT. Its protein is CASSEAVKTEAFF.

V is TRBV5-6 and J is TRBJ2-3; 12 bases are a match to TRBD2. V lost 0 bases, J lost 6 bases, and 11 bases stayed unmatched. There are 18 residues in the CDR3. Germline CDR1 is SGHDT and CDR2 is YYEEEE. The CDR3 DNA reads TGTGCCAGCAGCTTGGCGGCCCTAGCGGGAGGGCCTAGGGATACGCAGTATTTT. Its translation is CASSLAALAGGPRDTQYF.

The J gene is TRBJ2-1, the V gene TRBV18, with D possibly called TRBD1 or TRBD2 (6 bases each). V lost 4 bases, J lost 6 bases, and 10 bases lay in between. The CDR3 length is 13 residues. Germline V lookup: CDR1 KGHSH, CDR2 LQKENI. In DNA, the CDR3 is TGTGCCAGCTCACGAGAGGGGGGCAATGAGCAGTTCTTC. Protein product: CASSREGGNEQFF.